This T cell receptor beta chain was identified during a study of blood T cell repertoires in COVID-19. Study at large: Sources were T cells, B-cell-depleted T cells, or PBMCs; the material itself was cDNA or gDNA.

Authors' data handling: Reference gene primer amplification gave estimated nucleated cell counts. Generated by immunoSEQ multiplex PCR, the TCRdb table keeps only in-frame clones and is missing some. For V, J and clone size, that table is used; D and trimming come from the DNA. This table has tens of thousands of clones, roughly 82% appearing once. The CDR3 spans 16 residues. Germline V gene sequence: CDR1 KGHDR, CDR2 SFDVKD. V was clipped by 0 bases and J by 2 bases; unmatched bases: 2. The clonotype originates from a human donor in a cohort sampled during active COVID-19. The sample consisted of peripheral blood. The gene calls are TRBV24-1 and TRBJ1-5, with 8 bases that match TRBD1. CDR3 in DNA: TGTGCCACCAGTGATTTGAAGACAGGGGGCAATCAGCCCCAGCATTTT. Translating gives CATSDLKTGGNQPQHF.